This T cell receptor beta chain stems from a study of T cell responses to AZD1222 COVID-19 vaccine. The assay was immunoSEQ multiplex PCR, and TCRdb's table has in-frame clones only and misses some. The profile shows roughly 120,000 clones, around 88% of them singletons. Study findings and constraints: Donor demographics were predominantly white British with a female majority; clonal diversity may be underestimated.

Note on this clone: Its antigen is unknown.

V was clipped by 3 bases and J by 4 bases, with 9 bases between them. This CDR3 comprises 14 residues. Germline V gene sequence: CDR1 SNHLY, CDR2 FYNNEI. V is TRBV2 and J is TRBJ1-4; D might be TRBD1 (5 bases). Source: peripheral blood, taken on day 0 of AZD1222 vaccination. This clonotype originated in an adult in good health. The DNA of the CDR3 is TGTGCCAGCAGTGATGGCCAGGGTAATGAAAAACTGTTTTTT. Encoded protein: CASSDGQGNEKLFF.